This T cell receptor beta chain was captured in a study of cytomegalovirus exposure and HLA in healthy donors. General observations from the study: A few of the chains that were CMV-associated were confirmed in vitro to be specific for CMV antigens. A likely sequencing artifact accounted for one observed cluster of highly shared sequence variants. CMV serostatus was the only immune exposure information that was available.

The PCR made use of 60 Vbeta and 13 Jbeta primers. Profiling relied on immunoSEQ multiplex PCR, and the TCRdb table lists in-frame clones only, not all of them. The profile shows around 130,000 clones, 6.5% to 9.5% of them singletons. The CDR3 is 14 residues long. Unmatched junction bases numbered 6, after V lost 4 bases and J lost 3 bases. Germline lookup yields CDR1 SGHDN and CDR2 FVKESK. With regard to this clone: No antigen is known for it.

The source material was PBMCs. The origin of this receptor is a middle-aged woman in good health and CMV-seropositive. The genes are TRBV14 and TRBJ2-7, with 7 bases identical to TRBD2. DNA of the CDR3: TGTGCCAGCAGCCTTGACAGCGGGGTCTACGAGCAGTACTTC. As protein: CASSLDSGVYEQYF.